This T cell receptor beta chain originates from a study of T-cell reconstitution after alpha-beta-depleted transplantation in children. At least ten counts were recorded for this clonotype. Germline lookup yields CDR1 DFQATT and CDR2 SNEGSKA (reference sequence). The V end was cut by 7 bases, the J end by 0 bases, with 15 bases between. The CDR3 is 14 residues long. TCRbeta library preparation incorporated unique molecular identifiers. A single record per CDR3 protein comes from TCRdb applying MiXCR to the PCR reads. This sample yields about 640,000 distinct CDR3 sequences, of which about 15% are seen a single time; 1.1% belongs to the top ten.

This sequence joins TRBV20-1 and TRBJ1-1; D is uncertain. This TCR was recovered from a human donor who donated a stem cell graft to a child with acute myeloid leukemia. The sequences come from PBMCs from the stem cell graft donor, collected from the stem cell graft. The CDR3 DNA follows: TGCAGTGGCCCCGGGAGTTTCATGAACACTGAAGCTTTCTTT. Translation gives CSGPGSFMNTEAFF.